These 31 T cell receptor beta chains originate from one sample sequenced in a study of blood T cell repertoires in COVID-19. Here immunoSEQ multiplex PCR was the method, and the copy in TCRdb shows in-frame clones only, minus some. The data show roughly 200,000 clones, with about four fifths seen just once and approximately 9.9% held by the top ten. Material: peripheral blood. The receptors shown here come from a woman aged 40 to 50 with COVID-19, enrolled during active disease.

This clone is categorized as medium-sized (0.01 to 0.1%). CDR3 bases: TGTGCCACCAGCAACACCCGGGACAGGCCTGGAAGCTACGAGCAGTACGTC. Translating it yields CATSNTRDRPGSYEQYV. The gene calls are TRBV15 and TRBJ2-7; 8 bases align to TRBD1. This CDR3 has 17 residues. With 4 bases clipped from V and 3 bases from J, the junction kept 14 bases outside the gene matches. Germline-derived CDR1 and CDR2 are LNHNV and YYDKDF (reference sequence).

The chain uses TRBV30 and TRBJ2-1; 7 bases are shared with TRBD1. Looked up from germline, CDR1 is GTSNPN and CDR2 is SVGIG (reference sequence). V shed 0 bases, J shed 8 bases, and the junction held 4 bases outside the gene matches. The CDR3 spans 13 residues. The CDR3, as DNA: TGTGCCTGGAGTGTCTACAGGGGCGATGAGCAGTTCTTC. Translating it yields CAWSVYRGDEQFF.

This chain connects TRBV7-8 to TRBJ2-7; TRBD1 is a possible D gene (7 bases). The CDR3 runs 17 residues. The V gene's germline CDR1 is SGHVS and CDR2 FQNEAQ. Between the trimmed V and J ends, which lost 5 bases and 4 bases, there was a span of 24 bases. DNA of the CDR3: TGTGCCAGCAGCCCGAGGGGGGAGGCAGGGGGTCTGTACGAGCAGTACTTC. This translates into CASSPRGEAGGLYEQYF.

The chain is built from TRBV6-5 and TRBJ2-2, with TRBD1 matching over 10 bases. Germline CDR1 reads MNHEY; CDR2 reads SVGAGI. The CDR3 contains 15 residues. The ends lost 8 bases at V and 5 bases at J; junction bases unmatched: 8. CDR3 in DNA: TGTGCCAGCTTACGACAGGGGGCTCGGACCGGGGAGCTGTTTTTT. Translating gives CASLRQGARTGELFF.

The chain links TRBV18 to TRBJ1-2; 11 bases match TRBD1. Trimming cost V 1 base and J 5 bases; bases outside gene matches: 3. The CDR3 sequence is 15 residues long. Germline V gene lookup returns CDR1 KGHSH and CDR2 LQKENI. The CDR3 coding sequence is TGTGCCAGCTCACCACAGGACAGGGGGCATTATGGCTACACCTTC. Translating gives CASSPQDRGHYGYTF. The complete variable domain, with remaining parts taken from reference TRBV18 and TRBJ1-2, reads NAGVMQNPRHLVRRRGQEARLRCSPMKGHSHVYWYRQLPEEGLKFMVYLQKENIIDESGMPKERFSAEFPKEGPSILRIQQVVRGDSAAYFCASSPQDRGHYGYTFGSGTRLTVV.

This clone has just a few counts. This rearrangement joins TRBV6-5 to TRBJ2-2, with D hard to call. V was trimmed by 2 bases and J by 2 bases, leaving 9 bases between them. The CDR3 spans 15 residues. Germline V lookup: CDR1 MNHEY, CDR2 SVGAGI. This CDR3 reads CASSYHTKNTGELFF. The CDR3 bases are TGTGCCAGCAGTTACCACACAAAAAACACCGGGGAGCTGTTTTTT.

In this sample, this clone turned up once. V is TRBV28 and J is TRBJ2-7, with D maybe TRBD1 (5 bases). V lost 1 base and J 3 bases, leaving 19 bases between the germline ends. In germline, CDR1 is MDHEN, CDR2 SYDVKM. CDR3 size: 17 residues. The CDR3 DNA is TGTGCCAGCAGTTTATTCTTCGGCCAGGGTGTCGGCTACGAGCAGTACTTC. Translating gives CASSLFFGQGVGYEQYF.

J is TRBJ2-3 and V is TRBV19, with 9 bases matching TRBD2. The V gene end was trimmed by 5 bases and the J gene end by 2 bases; junction bases not matched to a gene: 11. CDR3 size: 17 residues. Germline V lookup: CDR1 LNHDA, CDR2 SQIVND (reference sequence). The CDR3 coding sequence is TGTGCCAGTAGTGTTCCCAGCCTAGCGGGAATCACAGATACGCAGTATTTT. Its protein product is CASSVPSLAGITDTQYF.

CDR3 DNA: TGTGCCAGTATATCAGGGGGCACTGAAGCTTTCTTT. This encodes CASISGGTEAFF. This rearrangement joins TRBV2 to TRBJ1-1; TRBD1 agrees at 7 bases. V trimming: 9 bases; J trimming: 4 bases; junction bases outside the gene matches: 5. The CDR3 is 12 amino acids. Looked up from germline, CDR1 is SNHLY and CDR2 is FYNNEI.

The V gene is TRBV11-1, the J gene TRBJ1-3, with 8 nucleotides matching TRBD1. Per germline, CDR1 SGHAT and CDR2 FQDESV (reference sequence). CDR3 length: 15 residues. The V gene end was trimmed by 5 bases and the J gene end by 4 bases; junction bases not matched to a gene: 7. CDR3 DNA sequence: TGTGCCAGCAGCGCCCTGGACAGGGCCGGAAACACCATATATTTT. Protein sequence: CASSALDRAGNTIYF.

The chain joins TRBV12-3 or TRBV12-4 to TRBJ1-5; no clear D. The CDR3 spans 12 residues. Deletions cut 5 bases from V and 5 bases from J, with 7 bases between. CDR3 loop: CASSHSDQPQHF. The CDR3 DNA reads TGTGCCAGCAGTCACTCGGATCAGCCCCAGCATTTT.

Regarding this clone: This same CDR3 is encoded by further DNA sequences in the sample. This chain connects TRBV3-1 (or the pseudogene TRBV3-2) to TRBJ1-3; TRBD1 aligns across 8 bases. Germline assignment: CDR1 LGHDT and CDR2 YNNKEL (reference sequence). The CDR3 is 14 amino acids. The trim removed 4 bases at V and 4 bases at J, leaving 3 bases unmatched. The CDR3 bases are TGTGCCAGCAGCCGACAGGGGTCAGGAAACACCATATATTTT. Its translation: CASSRQGSGNTIYF.

V is TRBV28 and J is TRBJ1-2, with 8 bases lining up with TRBD1. There are 15 residues in the CDR3. The germline V gene has CDR1 MDHEN and CDR2 SYDVKM. V shed 7 bases and J 0 bases; nucleotides not matched to a gene: 7. CDR3 coding DNA: TGTGCCAGCATCGCAGGGGGCCCAACTAACTATGGCTACACCTTC. Protein: CASIAGGPTNYGYTF.

The chain combines TRBV9 with TRBJ1-2; TRBD1 matches 7 bases. Losses at the gene ends were 4 bases for V and 8 bases for J; bases not matched to a gene: 8. CDR1 SGDLS and CDR2 YYNGEE come from the germline V gene. The CDR3 runs to 13 residues. CDR3 in DNA: TGTGCCAGCAGCACTCGACAGGGAAGGGGCTACACCTTC. It codes for CASSTRQGRGYTF.

The V call is TRBV7-9, the J call TRBJ2-7, with 7 bases fitting TRBD2. J lost 2 bases, V lost 5 bases, and 0 bases had no gene match. The CDR3 extends over 12 amino acids. The germline V gene has CDR1 SEHNR and CDR2 FQNEAQ (reference sequence). Here the CDR3 reads CASSGGAYEQYV. DNA of the CDR3: TGTGCCAGCAGCGGGGGGGCCTACGAGCAGTACGTC.

The chain joins TRBV7-9 to TRBJ2-2; 10 bases map to TRBD1. The CDR3 totals 17 residues. V dropped 3 bases and J dropped 3; count of bases not matched to a gene: 7. Germline V gene lookup returns CDR1 SEHNR and CDR2 FQNEAQ (reference sequence). CDR3 protein: CASSLRPGTGDTGELFF. The CDR3 DNA follows: TGTGCCAGCAGCTTGAGACCCGGGACAGGGGACACCGGGGAGCTGTTTTTT.

The genes are TRBV28 and TRBJ2-1; unclear D gene. Between the trimmed V and J ends, which lost 7 bases and 6 bases, there was a span of 13 bases. The CDR3 extends over 13 amino acids. Germline lookup yields CDR1 MDHEN and CDR2 SYDVKM. The CDR3 sequence: CASIRVPGNEQFF. CDR3 sequence (DNA): TGTGCCAGCATCCGGGTCCCTGGCAATGAGCAGTTCTTC. The variable domain in full, with the rest retrieved from reference TRBV28 and TRBJ2-1, is DVKVTQSSRYLVKRTGEKVFLECVQDMDHENMFWYRQDPGLGLRLIYFSYDVKMKEKGDIPEGYSVSREKKERFSLILESASTNQTSMYLCASIRVPGNEQFFGPGTRLTVL.

A few counts support this clone. The chain uses TRBV5-4 and TRBJ1-5; 8 nucleotides align to TRBD1. CDR3 size: 15 residues. Per germline, CDR1 SGHNT and CDR2 YYREEE (reference sequence). V lost 0 bases to trimming and J lost 6 bases; unmatched junction nucleotides: 5. The CDR3 bases are TGTGCCAGCAGCTTGGCCCCAGGGGGCGGTCAGCCCCAGCATTTT. As protein: CASSLAPGGGQPQHF.

This clone appeared a few times. The chain combines TRBV6-2 or TRBV6-3 with TRBJ1-5, with D possibly TRBD1 on 5 matching bases. Germline-derived CDR1 and CDR2 are MNHEY and SVGEGT. The CDR3 spans 17 residues. The germline V and J ends were trimmed by 2 bases and 6 bases, with 20 bases remaining between them. CDR3 bases: TGTGCCAGCAGTTACCCTGAATCGGGGGATTGGCGTCAGCCCCAGCATTTT. This sequence encodes CASSYPESGDWRQPQHF.

The genes are TRBV25-1 and TRBJ2-2; D is possibly TRBD1 (5 bases). Trimming cost V 5 bases and J 6 bases, with 16 bases left between them. The CDR3 sequence is 15 residues long. Germline values: CDR1 MGHDK, CDR2 SYGVNS. CDR3 sequence reads: CASSRISGKPGELFF. DNA for the CDR3: TGTGCCAGCAGTAGAATTTCAGGGAAACCCGGGGAGCTGTTTTTT.

This clone was observed a few times. The V call is TRBV5-1, the J call TRBJ2-1; 11 bases agree with TRBD2. With V trimmed by 2 bases and J by 5 bases, 3 bases remained unmatched. The CDR3 covers 15 residues. Per the germline V gene, CDR1 is SGHRS and CDR2 is YFSETQ. DNA of the CDR3: TGCGCCAGCAGCTTAACTAGCGGGAGCCACAATGAGCAGTTCTTC. This sequence encodes CASSLTSGSHNEQFF.

The rearrangement links TRBV6-5 to TRBJ2-7; 8 nucleotides line up with TRBD2. The junction had 7 bases not matched to a gene; V was cut back by 6 bases and J by 3 bases. The CDR3 is 14 amino acids. Germline CDR1 MNHEY, CDR2 SVGAGI. The CDR3 spells CASRTGLASYEQYF. The CDR3, as DNA: TGTGCCAGCAGGACCGGACTAGCCAGCTACGAGCAGTACTTC.

The gene calls are TRBV30 and TRBJ1-5, with D unclear. Between the trimmed V and J ends, which lost 0 bases and 2 bases, there was a span of 11 bases. CDR1 is GTSNPN, CDR2 SVGIG, per germline (reference sequence). CDR3 size: 15 residues. CDR3 coding DNA: TGTGCCTGGAGTGTACCGGGGTGGGGCAATCAGCCCCAGCATTTT. Its translation is CAWSVPGWGNQPQHF.

This chain joins TRBV5-1 and TRBJ2-2, with D unresolved. Trimming shortened V by 2 bases and J by 6 bases, and 14 bases separated the two germline ends. The CDR3 spans 15 residues. Germline values: CDR1 SGHRS, CDR2 YFSETQ. CDR3 bases: TGCGCCAGCAGCTTTGGTCCCGAGGCGGCCGGGGAGCTGTTTTTT. Amino acid sequence: CASSFGPEAAGELFF.

This clone was seen once. The gene calls are TRBV6-2 or TRBV6-3 and TRBJ2-7; D might be TRBD2 (5 bases). This CDR3 spans 12 amino acids. Trimming pared 4 bases from V and 6 bases from J, leaving 10 bases between. Germline V gene data show CDR1 as MNHEY and CDR2 as SVGEGT. The CDR3 nucleotides are TGTGCCAGCAGTTTCGCGACTATCGAGCAGTACTTC. Its protein is CASSFATIEQYF.

V is TRBV23-1 and J is TRBJ2-5; D not resolved. TRBV23-1 is filed as an ORF, its function uncertain. With 7 bases removed from V and 4 bases from J, the gap between germline ends came to 7 bases. The CDR3 has 11 residues. In DNA, the CDR3 is TGCGCCAGCATCCTCTTAGAGACCCAGTACTTC. Translated, it gives CASILLETQYF.

This sequence joins TRBV6-6 and TRBJ1-5, with 9 positions matching TRBD1. The CDR3 loop spans 14 amino acids. Trimming at V came to 6 bases and at J to 4 bases, leaving 4 bases not matched to a gene. Germline CDR1 MNHNY, CDR2 SVGAGI (reference sequence). CDR3 in amino acids: CASSLDRGNQPQHF. CDR3 in DNA: TGTGCCAGCAGCCTCGACAGGGGGAATCAGCCCCAGCATTTT.

The rearrangement uses TRBV29-1 and TRBJ2-1; 9 bases line up with TRBD2. The CDR3 spans 11 residues. The V and J ends lost 3 bases and 15 bases, in that order; junction bases with no gene match: 6. CDR1 is SQVTM and CDR2 is ANQGSEA in the germline V gene. CDR3 residues: CSVEESGRSFF. The CDR3 coding sequence is TGCAGCGTTGAGGAGAGCGGGAGGTCGTTCTTC.

This rearrangement joins TRBV11-2 to TRBJ2-7; 7 bases match TRBD2. CDR1 and CDR2 (germline): SGHAT, FQNNGV. V was clipped by 3 bases and J by 4 bases; unmatched bases: 15. The CDR3 extends over 17 amino acids. The CDR3 here is CASSFPSMREGRYEQYF. CDR3 sequence (DNA): TGTGCCAGCAGCTTTCCCAGTATGAGGGAGGGCCGGTACGAGCAGTACTTC.

The genes are TRBV4-2 and TRBJ2-3, with TRBD2 identical over 8 bases. Per the germline V gene, CDR1 is LGHNA and CDR2 is YNFKEQ. V shed 1 base, J shed 4 bases, and the junction held 1 base outside the gene matches. The CDR3 sequence is 14 residues long. CDR3 in DNA: TGTGCCAGCAGCCAAGCGGGGGGGGCAGATACGCAGTATTTT. The encoded protein is CASSQAGGADTQYF.

This clone was found a few times. The chain has TRBV3-1 (or the pseudogene TRBV3-2) and TRBJ2-7; TRBD1 matches at 9 bases. This CDR3 comprises 12 residues. Germline CDR1 is LGHDT and CDR2 is YNNKEL (reference sequence). Trimming cost V 10 bases and J 3 bases; bases outside gene matches: 4. CDR3 protein: CATGTGYYEQYF. The CDR3 DNA follows: TGTGCCACCGGGACAGGGTACTACGAGCAGTACTTC.